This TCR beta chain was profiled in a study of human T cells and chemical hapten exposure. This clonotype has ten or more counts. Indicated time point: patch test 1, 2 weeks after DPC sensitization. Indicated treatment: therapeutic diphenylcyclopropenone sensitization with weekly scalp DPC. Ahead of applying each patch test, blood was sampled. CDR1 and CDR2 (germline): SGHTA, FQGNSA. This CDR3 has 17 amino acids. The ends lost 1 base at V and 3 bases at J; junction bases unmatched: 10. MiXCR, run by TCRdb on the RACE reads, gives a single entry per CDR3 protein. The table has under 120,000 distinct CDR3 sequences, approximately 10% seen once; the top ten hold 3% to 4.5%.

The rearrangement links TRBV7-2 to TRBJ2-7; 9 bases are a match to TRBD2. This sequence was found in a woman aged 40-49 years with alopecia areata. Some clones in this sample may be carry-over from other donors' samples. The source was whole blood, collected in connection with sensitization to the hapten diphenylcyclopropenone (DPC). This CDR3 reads CASSLGGSGGTYYEQYF. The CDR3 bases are TGTGCCAGCAGCTTAGGGGGTAGCGGGGGAACATACTACGAGCAGTACTTC. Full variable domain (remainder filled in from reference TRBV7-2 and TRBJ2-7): GAGVSQSPSNKVTEKGKDVELRCDPISGHTALYWYRQSLGQGLEFLIYFQGNSAPDKSGLPSDRFSAERTGGSVSTLTIQRTQQEDSAVYLCASSLGGSGGTYYEQYFGPGTRLTVT.